The clone carrying this T cell receptor (beta chain) was seen a handful of times. This entry comes from a study of blood T cell repertoires in COVID-19. Overall study context: Samples taken during acute and convalescent COVID-19 were collected in the United States, Italy and Spain.

The data were produced by immunoSEQ multiplex PCR, yet TCRdb's version contains in-frame clones alone and is incomplete. The table includes approximately 290,000 clones, approximately 83% detected once. Germline loops: CDR1 SGHTA, CDR2 FQGNSA. The length of the CDR3 is 12 residues. V was cut by 5 bases and J by 7 bases, with 11 bases left in between. This sequence joins TRBV7-2 and TRBJ1-1; D is unresolved. This sequence originates from a person aged 70 to 85 with COVID-19, enrolled during active disease. Sequences were obtained from peripheral blood. For the CDR3, the DNA is TGTGCCAGCAGCGACGGGAGGGATGAAGCTTTCTTT. This translates into CASSDGRDEAFF.